This is a list of T cell receptor beta chains from one sample in a study of blood T cell repertoires in COVID-19. Clones were read by immunoSEQ multiplex PCR, and TCRdb kept only the in-frame ones, dropping some. Of about 170,000 clones detected, more than 70% appear once; the ten largest clones hold around 3.6%. Sample: PBMCs or T cells enriched from blood (not recorded which). These receptors all stem from a woman between 50 and 59 years old in a cohort exposed to, infected with or recovered from COVID-19 (not recorded which). The CDR3 runs from the conserved cysteine through the conserved F or W. Fields, in order: V gene, clone size, D gene, J gene, CDR3 DNA, CDR3 protein. A D gene is named only where the DNA matches it firmly. Clone size is stated in some rows and not others, as once, few, many or a class when expanded.

TRBV9,NA,TRBD1,TRBJ1-6,TGTGCCAGCAGCGTAGACCAGGGGGGTCGCTCACCCCTCCACTTT,CASSVDQGGRSPLHF
TRBV6-5,NA,NA,TRBJ1-4,TGTGCCAGCAGTCTTTCCGCAACTAATGAAAAACTGTTTTTT,CASSLSATNEKLFF
TRBV9,NA,TRBD1,TRBJ2-7,TGTGCCAGCAGCGTAGCAGGACAGGGGGTTTGGTACGAGCAGTACTTC,CASSVAGQGVWYEQYF
TRBV9,NA,TRBD1,TRBJ1-1,TGTGCCAGCAGCGCTCGGGACAGGGGAAACACTGAAGCTTTCTTT,CASSARDRGNTEAFF
TRBV5-1,once,NA,TRBJ1-1,TGCGCCAGCAGCCCCGGACTGGCGGACACTGAAGCTTTCTTT,CASSPGLADTEAFF
TRBV7-9,NA,TRBD2,TRBJ2-3,TGTGCCAGCAGCTTGTGGGAGGGGCTCACAGATACGCAGTATTTT,CASSLWEGLTDTQYF
TRBV18,NA,TRBD1,TRBJ2-7,TGTGCCAGCTCACCAACAGGGGGATCGGCCTACGAGCAGTACTTC,CASSPTGGSAYEQYF
TRBV29-1,NA,NA,TRBJ2-1,TGCAGCGTTTCCGCAATCATAAACTTGGAGCAGTTCTTC,CSVSAIINLEQFF
TRBV27,NA,NA,TRBJ1-1,TGTGCCAGCAGTTTGAGCGGCGTGAACACTGAAGCTTTCTTT,CASSLSGVNTEAFF
TRBV2,NA,NA,TRBJ1-4,TGTGCCAGCAGTAACTACCACCGGGACACGAGTTCAACTAATGAAAAACTGTTTTTT,CASSNYHRDTSSTNEKLFF
TRBV6-5,NA,TRBD1,TRBJ2-7,TGTGCCAGCAGTTACCAGGGACAGGGGAGTGGTAAGCAGTACTTC,CASSYQGQGSGKQYF
TRBV19,NA,NA,TRBJ1-1,TGTGCCAGTAGTATAGGAAGAGGACAGATATACATGAACACTGAAGCTTTCTTT,CASSIGRGQIYMNTEAFF
TRBV28,NA,NA,TRBJ2-7,TGTGCCAGTCAAGTTCCCGGGGTATACGAGCAGTACTTC,CASQVPGVYEQYF
TRBV5-6,NA,NA,TRBJ2-3,TGTGCCAGCAGCTTGTGGCAACAAGATACGCAGTATTTT,CASSLWQQDTQYF
TRBV9,NA,TRBD2,TRBJ2-3,TGTGCCAGCAGCCGCCAAGGACTAGCGGGAGGGCCTGGCACAGATACGCAGTATTTT,CASSRQGLAGGPGTDTQYF
TRBV7-2,NA,TRBD2,TRBJ2-1,TGTGCCAGCAGCTATAGCGGGGGGTACAATGAGCAGTTCTTC,CASSYSGGYNEQFF
TRBV7-9,NA,NA,TRBJ1-1,TGTGCCAGCAGCTATCATCAGGGGCGCGTCACTGAAGCTTTCTTT,CASSYHQGRVTEAFF
TRBV7-3,NA,TRBD1,TRBJ2-1,TGTGCCAGCAGCTTAACCGCGACACCGGGACAGATTTACAATGAGCAGTTCTTC,CASSLTATPGQIYNEQFF
TRBV6-5,NA,NA,TRBJ1-3,TGTGCCAGCAGCCCACAGGGTGGATCTGGAAACACCATATATTTT,CASSPQGGSGNTIYF
TRBV20-1,NA,NA,TRBJ1-3,TGCAGTGCCGCCGAGGAAAACACCATATATTTT,CSAAEENTIYF
TRBV28,NA,NA,TRBJ1-1,TGTGCCAGCAAGAGCCGGAACACTGAAGCTTTCTTT,CASKSRNTEAFF
TRBV6-1,few,NA,TRBJ2-5,TGTGCCAGCAGTGAAAGGGGGGGCGCGTGGGCGAGGGAGACCCAGTACTTC,CASSERGGAWARETQYF
TRBV9,NA,NA,TRBJ2-3,TGTGCCAGCTCCAGGGACATTTACCCTAGCACAGATACGCAGTATTTT,CASSRDIYPSTDTQYF
TRBV4-2,once,NA,TRBJ1-6,TGTGCCAGCAGCCAAGATAGGCGGAAGACGAATAATTCACCCCTCCACTTT,CASSQDRRKTNNSPLHF
TRBV5-1,NA,NA,TRBJ2-6,TGCGCCAGCAGCAGATGGACAGTGGCCTCTGGGGCCAACGTCCTGACTTTC,CASSRWTVASGANVLTF
TRBV19,NA,TRBD2,TRBJ2-7,TGTGCCGCCTCGGGGACTAGCGGGAACGAGCAGTACTTC,CAASGTSGNEQYF
TRBV18,once,TRBD1,TRBJ2-7,TGTGCCAGCTCAACCACGTTGGGGACAGGCCTCTACGAGCAGTACTTC,CASSTTLGTGLYEQYF
TRBV10-2,NA,NA,TRBJ1-6,TGCGCCAGCTCGGGGGGGGATTCACCCCTCCACTTT,CASSGGDSPLHF
TRBV28,once,NA,TRBJ1-5,TGTGCCAGCCGAGTGCGGGGTATAAGCAATCAGCCCCAGCATTTT,CASRVRGISNQPQHF
TRBV7-8,NA,NA,TRBJ2-3,TGTGCCAGCAGCTTAGCTGGCGCGGGGCCACTTTCGGCTGATACGCAGTATTTT,CASSLAGAGPLSADTQYF
TRBV7-9,NA,TRBD2,TRBJ2-2,TGTGCCAGCAGGCCCGGGACTAGCGGGAACACCGGGGAGCTGTTTTTT,CASRPGTSGNTGELFF
TRBV20-1,NA,NA,TRBJ2-7,TGCAGTGCTAGAGGAACATACGAGCAGTACTTC,CSARGTYEQYF
TRBV19,once,NA,TRBJ2-1,TGTGCCAGTAGTATAGATGATAGCGGCCGCTACAATGAGCAGTTCTTC,CASSIDDSGRYNEQFF
TRBV28,NA,NA,TRBJ2-7,TGTGCCAGCAGCTCCCCCCGTGGGGCGGCCGTCTCCTACGAGCAGTACTTC,CASSSPRGAAVSYEQYF
TRBV19,once,NA,TRBJ1-5,TGTGCCAGTAGTATCGCGGGGGAGGGCAATCAGCCCCAGCATTTT,CASSIAGEGNQPQHF
TRBV12-3/TRBV12-4,NA,NA,TRBJ1-3,TGTGCCAGCAGTCAGGGGCTAAACACCATATATTTT,CASSQGLNTIYF
TRBV10-3,NA,NA,TRBJ1-1,TGTGCCACCGGGGGGGGCGCGGGCACTGAAGCTTTCTTT,CATGGGAGTEAFF
TRBV11-2,NA,TRBD1,TRBJ1-6,TGTGCCAGCAGCTTAGTCCCCACCGGGACAGGAGGTAATTCACCCCTCCACTTT,CASSLVPTGTGGNSPLHF
TRBV7-2,NA,TRBD2,TRBJ2-1,TGTGCCAGCAGCTTTAGCGGGGGGGATGAGCAGTTCTTC,CASSFSGGDEQFF
TRBV21-1,NA,NA,TRBJ1-6,TGTGCCAGCAGCAAGGATGCCGGACAGGGTGATTCACCCCTCCACTTT,CASSKDAGQGDSPLHF
TRBV12-3/TRBV12-4,once,NA,TRBJ1-6,TGTGCCAGCATCCCCGGCGGGGGTAGCCCACTCCACTTT,CASIPGGGSPLHF
TRBV5-1,NA,NA,TRBJ1-1,TGCGCCAGCAGCTCCCAACAGGTGAACACTGAAGCTTTCTTT,CASSSQQVNTEAFF
TRBV5-8,NA,TRBD1,TRBJ2-7,TGTGCCAGCAGCCCCTCGGGACAGACGTACGAGCAGTACTTC,CASSPSGQTYEQYF
TRBV24-1,NA,NA,TRBJ2-1,TGTGCCACCAGTGATTTGCAAGAGTGGCTAAGCGGTCCAAGGTACAATGAGCAGTTCTTC,CATSDLQEWLSGPRYNEQFF
TRBV7-2,NA,TRBD1,TRBJ1-1,TGTGCCAGCAGCTTAGGACAGGGCACTGAAGCTTTCTTT,CASSLGQGTEAFF
TRBV6-5,NA,TRBD1,TRBJ1-6,TGTGCCGGGGGACAGGGGGTTGCTACGCCCCTCCACTTT,CAGGQGVATPLHF
TRBV27,once,NA,TRBJ1-6,TGTGCCAGCAGTTTTCTGAGCTCCTATAATTCACCCCTCCACTTT,CASSFLSSYNSPLHF
TRBV18,NA,TRBD1,TRBJ2-7,TGTGCCAGCTCACTCGGGACAGGGAAGGCCTACGAGCAGTACTTC,CASSLGTGKAYEQYF
TRBV24-1,few,TRBD2,TRBJ2-1,TGTGCCACCAGTGATTCTACCCGGGGGGGTGAGCAGTTCTTC,CATSDSTRGGEQFF
TRBV5-1,NA,NA,TRBJ2-5,TGCGCCAGCAGCCCCCGACAGGACCAAGAGACCCAGTACTTC,CASSPRQDQETQYF
TRBV25-1,NA,NA,TRBJ1-4,TGTGCCAGCAGTGAAGGGGTGGCAGGCCCCGAGGGAAAACTGTTTTTT,CASSEGVAGPEGKLFF
TRBV30,NA,NA,TRBJ1-4,TGTGCCTGGAGTGTAAAATCGCGTGAAAAACTGTTTTTT,CAWSVKSREKLFF
TRBV28,NA,NA,TRBJ2-3,TGTGCCAGCAGCCCCAACACAGATACGCAGTATTTT,CASSPNTDTQYF
TRBV7-9,NA,TRBD1,TRBJ2-2,TGTGCCAGCAGCTCCCCCAGACAGGGATGGGACACCGGGGAGCTGTTTTTT,CASSSPRQGWDTGELFF
TRBV7-2,NA,TRBD2,TRBJ2-2,TGTGCCAGCAGCACCCCGCTAGCGGGGGGAAACACCGGGGAGCTGTTTTTT,CASSTPLAGGNTGELFF
TRBV27,NA,NA,TRBJ2-5,TGTGCCAGCAGATCCGTCCAAGAGACCCAGTACTTC,CASRSVQETQYF
TRBV19,NA,TRBD2,TRBJ2-3,TGTGCCAGTTCCCTGCTAGCGGGAGGGACAGATACGCAGTATTTT,CASSLLAGGTDTQYF
TRBV6-2/TRBV6-3,NA,TRBD2,TRBJ2-1,TGTGCCAGCAGTCTAGCGGGCTATGAGCAGTTCTTC,CASSLAGYEQFF
TRBV6-5,NA,NA,TRBJ1-1,TGTGCCAGCAGTTACTCGAGGAGGTCCGCGGACACTGAAGCTTTCTTT,CASSYSRRSADTEAFF